The 32 T cell receptor beta chains below were found in one sample sequenced in a study of T cell changes during pregnancy in multiple sclerosis. Produced via immunoSEQ multiplex PCR; TCRdb's table is partial and in-frame only. Here the sample spans some 93,000 clones, 92% being singletons. Sample: peripheral blood, taken after pregnancy. Source of these receptors: a female donor with multiple sclerosis, enrolled in a pregnancy study.

The chain has TRBV29-1 and TRBJ2-5; TRBD2 matches at 8 bases. In germline, CDR1 is SQVTM, CDR2 ANQGSEA. J gave up 5 bases and V 6 bases, and 8 bases lay outside the gene matches. The length of the CDR3 is 13 residues. The DNA for the CDR3 is TGCAGCGTGGCGGGGGGCCGGAGGGAGACCCAGTACTTC. Residues: CSVAGGRRETQYF.

The chain has TRBV10-1 and TRBJ1-4, with 9 positions matching TRBD1. The CDR3 is 17 amino acids. The V gene end was trimmed by 7 bases and the J gene end by 7 bases; junction bases not matched to a gene: 16. Germline values: CDR1 WNHNN, CDR2 SYGVQD (reference sequence). The CDR3 is CASTPRGTGFWGEKLFF. In nucleotides, the CDR3 is TGCGCCAGCACCCCTCGTGGGACAGGGTTCTGGGGTGAAAAACTGTTTTTT.

The V call is TRBV5-1, the J call TRBJ2-1, with no clear D. Germline V lookup: CDR1 SGHRS, CDR2 YFSETQ. This CDR3 has 13 residues. The V end lost 0 bases, the J end lost 5 bases, and 6 bases lay between the germline ends. The CDR3 region is CASSLVTDNEQFF. CDR3 DNA sequence: TGCGCCAGCAGCTTGGTTACGGACAATGAGCAGTTCTTC.

The chain carries TRBV6-5 and TRBJ2-2; D might be TRBD1 (5 bases). This CDR3 is built from 16 residues. Germline V gene data show CDR1 as MNHEY and CDR2 as SVGAGI. V was cut by 2 bases and J by 1 base, with 11 bases left in between. DNA of the CDR3: TGTGCCAGCAGTTACGGGGCATTGTGGAACACCGGGGAGCTGTTTTTT. Its protein is CASSYGALWNTGELFF.

The chain has TRBV12-5 and TRBJ2-3, with D hard to call. The CDR3 has 13 residues. V lost 3 bases and J lost 3, with 7 bases in between. CDR1 and CDR2 from the germline V gene are LGHNT and FRNRAP. The CDR3 sequence is CASGFSQTDTQYF. The CDR3 DNA follows: TGTGCTAGTGGTTTTTCCCAGACAGATACGCAGTATTTT.

The J gene is TRBJ2-7, the V gene TRBV14; 12 nucleotides match TRBD1. The CDR3 covers 16 residues. Germline CDR1 reads SGHDN; CDR2 reads FVKESK. The V gene end was trimmed by 0 bases and the J gene end by 6 bases; junction bases not matched to a gene: 6. The CDR3 sequence: CASSQDTGQGAAEQYF. The CDR3 bases are TGTGCCAGCAGCCAAGATACGGGACAGGGGGCGGCCGAGCAGTACTTC.

This chain's CDR3 is CASRSGLAGSTDTQYF. The CDR3 DNA reads as TGCGCCAGCAGATCCGGACTAGCCGGTAGCACAGATACGCAGTATTTT. The genes are TRBV5-1 and TRBJ2-3; TRBD2 aligns across 8 bases. The CDR3 is 16 residues long. V shed 5 bases and J 0 bases; nucleotides not matched to a gene: 8. CDR1 and CDR2 (germline): SGHRS, YFSETQ. Drawing the rest from reference TRBV5-1 and TRBJ2-3, the complete variable domain is KAGVTQTPRYLIKTRGQQVTLSCSPISGHRSVSWYQQTPGQGLQFLFEYFSETQRNKGNFPGRFSGRQFSNSRSEMNVSTLELGDSALYLCASRSGLAGSTDTQYFGPGTRLTVL.

This clone occurred a few times. The V gene is TRBV11-2, the J gene TRBJ1-2, with TRBD1 as a possible D gene (6 bases). With 4 bases removed from V and 6 bases from J, the gap between germline ends came to 9 bases. Germline lookup yields CDR1 SGHAT and CDR2 FQNNGV. The CDR3 length is 12 residues. This CDR3 is CASSWEGDGYTF. Written as DNA, the CDR3 is TGTGCCAGCAGCTGGGAGGGGGATGGCTACACCTTC.

This chain connects TRBV6-5 to TRBJ1-5; 7 bases are a match to TRBD1. V dropped 4 bases and J dropped 7; count of bases not matched to a gene: 10. CDR1 and CDR2 from the germline V gene are MNHEY and SVGAGI. The CDR3 has 15 residues. In DNA form, the CDR3 reads TGTGCCAGCAGTTCGGTGGAGGGGGCTAGGCAGCCCCAGCATTTT. Protein: CASSSVEGARQPQHF.

CDR3 amino acids: CASSAGTGGNEQFF. CDR3 nucleotides: TGTGCCAGCAGCGCAGGGACAGGGGGAAATGAGCAGTTCTTC. The chain has TRBV11-3 and TRBJ2-1; 11 bases align to TRBD1. V trimming: 5 bases; J trimming: 7 bases; junction bases outside the gene matches: 4. Germline loops: CDR1 SGHNT, CDR2 YENEEA. The CDR3 sequence is 14 residues long. Full variable domain (outside the CDR3, taken from reference TRBV11-3 and TRBJ2-1): EAGVVQSPRYKIIEKKQPVAFWCNPISGHNTLYWYLQNLGQGPELLIRYENEEAVDDSQLPKDRFSAERLKGVDSTLKIQPAELGDSAVYLCASSAGTGGNEQFFGPGTRLTVL.

The chain joins TRBV28 to TRBJ2-1, with 8 bases that match TRBD2. Unmatched junction bases numbered 10, after V lost 5 bases and J lost 4 bases. Germline V gives CDR1 MDHEN, CDR2 SYDVKM. The CDR3 is 16 amino acids. CDR3 DNA sequence: TGTGCCAGCAGTCTCGACCCGGGGGGGATATACAATGAGCAGTTCTTC. Translation: CASSLDPGGIYNEQFF.

This clone was seen a single time. V usage is TRBV7-8 and J usage is TRBJ2-7; tentatively, D is TRBD2 (5 bases). The V gene's germline CDR1 is SGHVS and CDR2 FQNEAQ. V gave up 5 bases and J gave up 3 bases, with 17 bases separating them. The CDR3 is 15 amino acids. CDR3 DNA sequence: TGTGCCAGCAGCCCCCGAGGCCGGGGTAACTACGAGCAGTACTTC. Translated, it gives CASSPRGRGNYEQYF. The full variable domain, in which reference TRBV7-8 and TRBJ2-7 provide the parts outside the CDR3, is GAGVSQSPRYKVAKRGQDVALRCDPISGHVSLFWYQQALGQGPEFLTYFQNEAQLDKSGLPSDRFFAERPEGSVSTLKIQRTQQEDSAVYLCASSPRGRGNYEQYFGPGTRLTVT.

The gene calls are TRBV28 and TRBJ1-5, with 7 bases that match TRBD1. The length of the CDR3 is 13 residues. The V gene's germline CDR1 is MDHEN and CDR2 SYDVKM. J was trimmed by 6 bases and V by 8 bases; bases with no gene match: 7. CDR3 region: CASWTGGIQPQHF. The CDR3 DNA sequence: TGTGCCAGCTGGACAGGCGGCATTCAGCCCCAGCATTTT.

V is TRBV5-8 and J is TRBJ2-7; 8 nucleotides line up with TRBD2. V was pared by 4 bases and J by 6 bases, with 18 bases of the junction left unmatched. Germline V CDR1 and CDR2: SGHTS, YDEGEE. CDR3 length: 17 residues. CDR3 DNA sequence: TGTGCCAGCAGCCGATATTCCTCGGGGGGGAGAAACCTCGAGCAGTACTTC. This gives the protein CASSRYSSGGRNLEQYF.

This chain joins TRBV4-3 and TRBJ1-4; no clear D gene. This CDR3 has 14 amino acids. The germline V gene has CDR1 LGHNA and CDR2 YSLEER. V was trimmed by 4 bases and J by 6 bases, leaving 12 bases between them. The CDR3 region is CASSLWVADEKLFF. The CDR3 nucleotides are TGCGCCAGCAGCCTTTGGGTTGCGGATGAAAAACTGTTTTTT.

The rearrangement links TRBV19 to TRBJ1-1; unclear D gene. V was shortened by 1 base and J by 0 bases, with 9 bases between the two germline ends. This CDR3 spans 15 amino acids. Germline CDR1 reads LNHDA; CDR2 reads SQIVND (reference sequence). The CDR3 nucleotides read TGTGCCAGTAGTATAGGGGCACTGGTGAACACTGAAGCTTTCTTT. Amino acid sequence: CASSIGALVNTEAFF.

The chain is built from TRBV6-1 and TRBJ2-2, with TRBD2 matching over 10 bases. The V gene end was trimmed by 9 bases and the J gene end by 5 bases; junction bases not matched to a gene: 3. The CDR3 loop spans 13 amino acids. The germline V gene has CDR1 MNHNS and CDR2 SASEGT. CDR3: CASGTSETGELFF. CDR3 in DNA: TGTGCCAGTGGGACTAGCGAAACCGGGGAGCTGTTTTTT.

The chain recombines TRBV29-1 with TRBJ1-1; possibly TRBD1 for D (6 bases). Trimming took off 6 bases at V and 1 base at J, with 24 bases between the two ends. This CDR3 is built from 17 residues. Germline CDR1 and CDR2: SQVTM and ANQGSEA. The DNA for the CDR3 is TGCAGCGTAACGTCCTTGACAGGAACTACTTGGAACACTGAAGCTTTCTTT. Protein sequence: CSVTSLTGTTWNTEAFF. The whole variable domain, filled in from reference TRBV29-1 and TRBJ1-1, reads SAVISQKPSRDICQRGTSLTIQCQVDSQVTMMFWYRQQPGQSLTLIATANQGSEATYESGFVIDKFPISRPNLTFSTLTVSNMSPEDSSIYLCSVTSLTGTTWNTEAFFGQGTRLTVV.

The chain combines TRBV2 with TRBJ2-7, with D tentatively TRBD2 (5 bases). This CDR3 is built from 13 residues. Deletions cut 8 bases from V and 4 bases from J, with 15 bases between. The germline V gene encodes CDR1 SNHLY and CDR2 FYNNEI. This CDR3 reads CASGRDSHYEQYF. CDR3 bases: TGTGCCAGCGGTCGGGATTCCCATTACGAGCAGTACTTC.

This chain links TRBV5-1 with TRBJ1-4; a weak D match, TRBD1 (5 bases). The CDR3 consists of 14 residues. Trimming stripped 0 bases from V and 7 bases from J, with 10 bases between. Germline V gene lookup returns CDR1 SGHRS and CDR2 YFSETQ. CDR3 region: CASSLGGGSEKLFF. Here the CDR3 DNA reads TGCGCCAGCAGCTTGGGGGGCGGGAGTGAAAAACTGTTTTTT. Drawing the rest from reference TRBV5-1 and TRBJ1-4, the complete variable domain is KAGVTQTPRYLIKTRGQQVTLSCSPISGHRSVSWYQQTPGQGLQFLFEYFSETQRNKGNFPGRFSGRQFSNSRSEMNVSTLELGDSALYLCASSLGGGSEKLFFGSGTQLSVL.

This chain joins TRBV2 and TRBJ1-5; D may be TRBD1 (5 bases). V was cut by 2 bases and J by 4 bases, with 12 bases left in between. The CDR3 has 15 residues. Germline V CDR1 and CDR2: SNHLY, FYNNEI. Written as DNA, the CDR3 is TGTGCCAGCAGTGAAAGTTCAGGGACTAATCAGCCCCAGCATTTT. Its translation: CASSESSGTNQPQHF.

The CDR3 spells CASSALGQGQTEAFF. In DNA form, the CDR3 reads TGCGCCAGCAGCGCCTTAGGACAGGGTCAAACTGAAGCTTTCTTT. The chain couples TRBV10-2 to TRBJ1-1, with 8 bases lining up with TRBD1. Trimming cost V 6 bases and J 5 bases; bases outside gene matches: 11. The CDR3 contains 15 residues. Germline V CDR1 and CDR2: WSHSY, SAAADI.

A single count supports this clone. The J gene is TRBJ2-1, the V gene TRBV11-3, with 9 bases that match TRBD2. Germline-derived CDR1 and CDR2 are SGHNT and YENEEA. V trimming: 4 bases; J trimming: 7 bases; junction bases outside the gene matches: 8. This CDR3 is built from 15 residues. The CDR3 sequence is CASSSAGGWGNEQFF. The CDR3 DNA sequence: TGTGCCAGCAGCTCAGCGGGGGGCTGGGGGAATGAGCAGTTCTTC.

V and J are TRBV5-6 and TRBJ2-7; the D gene is possibly TRBD1 (7 bases). The CDR3 sequence is 15 residues long. Between the trimmed V and J ends, which lost 2 bases and 3 bases, there was a span of 15 bases. Germline V gene lookup returns CDR1 SGHDT and CDR2 YYEEEE. The CDR3 sequence: CASSFLSGGLYEQYF. Written as DNA, the CDR3 is TGTGCCAGCAGCTTCTTATCAGGGGGACTCTACGAGCAGTACTTC.

The chain employs TRBV7-8 and TRBJ2-7; D might be TRBD2 (5 bases). The CDR3 runs 14 residues. Trimming shortened V by 3 bases and J by 5 bases, and 14 bases separated the two germline ends. Germline values: CDR1 SGHVS, CDR2 FQNEAQ. CDR3 nucleotides: TGTGCCAGCAGCTTGAGGGTCGGAAGGGACGAGCAGTACTTC. It translates to CASSLRVGRDEQYF.

The chain has TRBV14 and TRBJ1-2, with D possibly being TRBD1 (6 bases). The CDR3 loop spans 13 amino acids. Trimming removed 5 bases from V and 3 bases from J, with 10 bases in between. From germline, CDR1 is SGHDN and CDR2 FVKESK. The CDR3 reads CASSVRGHYGYTF. The CDR3 DNA sequence: TGTGCCAGCAGCGTGCGGGGGCACTATGGCTACACCTTC.

The rearrangement links TRBV5-1 to TRBJ2-3; TRBD1 aligns across 12 bases. CDR3 length: 16 amino acids. CDR1 SGHRS and CDR2 YFSETQ come from the germline V gene. The V segment lost 4 bases and the J segment 4 bases; nucleotides outside the gene matches: 7. CDR3 sequence (DNA): TGCGCCAGCAGCCCAGGGACAGGGGGCATCGCAGATACGCAGTATTTT. Protein product: CASSPGTGGIADTQYF.

The chain uses TRBV4-1 and TRBJ1-2; the match to TRBD1 covers 11 bases. The CDR3 is 15 amino acids. Germline V gives CDR1 MGHRA, CDR2 YSYEKL. The V segment lost 0 bases and the J segment 6 bases; nucleotides outside the gene matches: 3. The CDR3 reads CASSQDQDRGHGYTF. In DNA, the CDR3 is TGCGCCAGCAGCCAAGATCAGGACAGGGGGCATGGCTACACCTTC.

The rearrangement uses TRBV4-2 and TRBJ1-1, with D possibly TRBD1 on 6 matching bases. Trimming shortened V by 2 bases and J by 0 bases, and 19 bases separated the two germline ends. There are 18 residues in the CDR3. Germline lookup yields CDR1 LGHNA and CDR2 YNFKEQ. The CDR3 sequence: CASSQPLAGRGMNTEAFF. The CDR3 nucleotides read TGTGCCAGCAGCCAACCCTTGGCGGGGAGGGGGATGAACACTGAAGCTTTCTTT.

Notes on this clone: Other DNA sequences from this sample encode an identical CDR3 as well. This sequence joins TRBV2 and TRBJ2-7; maybe TRBD1 (5 bases). CDR1 is SNHLY, CDR2 FYNNEI, per germline. The V end was cut by 3 bases, the J end by 0 bases, with 9 bases between. The length of the CDR3 is 14 residues. CDR3 sequence: CASSEQGSSYEQYF. CDR3 nucleotide sequence: TGTGCCAGCAGTGAGCAGGGCAGCTCCTACGAGCAGTACTTC. Using reference TRBV2 and TRBJ2-7 for the parts outside the CDR3, the full variable domain is EPEVTQTPSHQVTQMGQEVILRCVPISNHLYFYWYRQILGQKVEFLVSFYNNEISEKSEIFDDQFSVERPDGSNFTLKIRSTKLEDSAMYFCASSEQGSSYEQYFGPGTRLTVT.

V gene TRBV19 combines with J gene TRBJ2-2; tentatively, D is TRBD2 (6 bases). The germline CDR1 and CDR2 sequences are LNHDA and SQIVND (reference sequence). V lost 9 bases, J lost 4 bases, and 9 bases lay in between. The CDR3 spans 12 residues. CDR3 DNA sequence: TGTGCCAGCCAGGAGGGCACCGGGGAGCTGTTTTTT. Translated, it gives CASQEGTGELFF.

This rearrangement joins TRBV7-2 to TRBJ2-7, with a tentative D call TRBD2 (5 bases). Trimming left V 1 base short and J 2 bases short, with 12 bases between. Germline V lookup: CDR1 SGHTA, CDR2 FQGNSA. The CDR3 has 15 amino acids. CDR3 sequence reads: CASSLGGKRTYEQYF. The CDR3 DNA sequence: TGTGCCAGCAGCTTAGGGGGTAAGCGGACCTACGAGCAGTACTTC.